This T cell receptor (beta chain) was obtained from a study of cytomegalovirus exposure and HLA in healthy donors. Findings and caveats of the study: Fewer N-insertions (relative to the roughly 670-donor mean) were reportedly seen in an Asian-associated ancestry cluster in a later analysis.

Only a few counts were recorded for this clone. No antigen is known for it. V lost 8 bases to trimming and J lost 8 bases; unmatched junction nucleotides: 11. The CDR3 has 15 amino acids. The germline CDR1 and CDR2 sequences are MNHNS and SASEGT. The PCR made use of 60 Vbeta and 13 Jbeta primers. Measured with immunoSEQ multiplex PCR; TCRdb has only the in-frame clones, and not every one. The table has 150,000 to 200,000 clones, around 84% seen once; the top ten hold 1.5% to 2%. Sequencing was carried out using PBMCs. This sequence originates from a woman under 30 in good health and CMV-seronegative. The chain combines TRBV6-1 with TRBJ2-1; 11 positions agree with TRBD1. CDR3 protein: CASGRGQGAVDEQFF. The CDR3 region has the DNA TGTGCCAGCGGGCGAGGACAGGGGGCCGTGGATGAGCAGTTCTTC.